A single sample gave rise to the 15 T cell receptor beta chains below, sequenced in a study of blood T cell repertoires in COVID-19 (dated by TCRdb to 2018 to 2021). The library was obtained by the immunoSEQ multiplex PCR assay. TCRdb took over this immuneACCESS table, retaining in-frame rearrangements with V and J assigned. Such tables are incomplete; in checked studies, under half of the missing clones stem from an unresolved V gene, and the remainder is unexplained. The sample data list about 200,000 clones, and about four fifths of these were observed just once. The ten largest clones capture about 12% of the sample. The material sequenced was peripheral blood. Source of these receptors: a woman aged 40 to 49 with acute or convalescent COVID-19.

The V call is TRBV29-1, the J call TRBJ2-3, with D tentatively TRBD2 (5 bases). Germline V lookup: CDR1 SQVTM, CDR2 ANQGSEA. V was trimmed by 5 bases and J by 4 bases, leaving 10 bases between them. This CDR3 region has 12 residues. DNA of the CDR3: TGCAGCGTTTCTTCAGCGGCAGATACGCAGTATTTT. The encoded protein is CSVSSAADTQYF.

The genes are TRBV2 and TRBJ2-7; 9 bases map to TRBD1. J gave up 4 bases and V 6 bases, and 7 bases lay outside the gene matches. Germline V CDR1 and CDR2: SNHLY, FYNNEI. This CDR3 is 14 amino acids long. CDR3 protein: CASRGTGISYEQYF. The DNA of the CDR3 is TGTGCCAGCAGGGGGACAGGGATTTCGTACGAGCAGTACTTC. Combining the CDR3 with reference TRBV2 and TRBJ2-7 gives the whole variable domain EPEVTQTPSHQVTQMGQEVILRCVPISNHLYFYWYRQILGQKVEFLVSFYNNEISEKSEIFDDQFSVERPDGSNFTLKIRSTKLEDSAMYFCASRGTGISYEQYFGPGTRLTVT.

The V call is TRBV7-2, the J call TRBJ1-2, with TRBD1 identical over 7 bases. Looked up from germline, CDR1 is SGHTA and CDR2 is FQGNSA. This CDR3 has 18 amino acids. Trimming took 1 base from V and 7 from J; bases not matched to a gene: 18. In nucleotides, the CDR3 is TGTGCCAGCAGCTTAGGCGGGGCGGTAGGGGCAGGGGGGTCTGGCTACACCTTC. It translates to CASSLGGAVGAGGSGYTF.

V is TRBV6-7 and J is TRBJ2-3; possible D gene TRBD2, 5 bases. TRBV6-7 belongs to the ORF category, with a function that is uncertain. V lost 6 bases and J lost 2, with 9 bases in between. CDR3 length: 13 amino acids. CDR3 region: CASRDSNTDTQYF. CDR3 coding DNA: TGTGCCAGCAGGGACTCCAACACAGATACGCAGTATTTT.

This chain uses TRBV4-3 with TRBJ2-7, with TRBD1 identical over 8 bases. CDR1 and CDR2 (germline): LGHNA, YSLEER. The V segment lost 0 bases and the J segment 0 bases; nucleotides outside the gene matches: 1. The CDR3 length is 15 residues. The CDR3 DNA reads as TGCGCCAGCAGCCAAGAAGGGACAGGCTCCTACGAGCAGTACTTC. This encodes CASSQEGTGSYEQYF.

The DNA of the CDR3 is TGTGCCAGCAGCTTAAAGGCGGGGGGCCCTACCTACGAGCAGTACTTC. It codes for CASSLKAGGPTYEQYF. The chain links TRBV7-6 to TRBJ2-7; 8 bases map to TRBD2. The germline CDR1 and CDR2 sequences are SGHVS and FNYEAQ. This CDR3 region has 16 residues. J was trimmed by 2 bases and V by 2 bases; bases with no gene match: 8.

Here the CDR3 reads CASSFRQGTQYF. CDR3 in DNA: TGTGCCAGCAGTTTCCGACAGGGTACGCAGTATTTT. V gene TRBV12-3 or TRBV12-4 combines with J gene TRBJ2-3; TRBD1 agrees at 7 bases. Trimming at V came to 3 bases and at J to 8 bases, leaving 2 bases not matched to a gene. The CDR3 loop spans 12 amino acids.

The rearrangement links TRBV19 to TRBJ1-1, with TRBD1 identical over 7 bases. This CDR3 is built from 13 residues. From germline, CDR1 is LNHDA and CDR2 SQIVND (reference sequence). The V segment lost 5 bases and the J segment 7 bases; nucleotides outside the gene matches: 7. The CDR3 nucleotides are TGTGCCAGTAGTGTTACAGGGGCCGGTGAAGCTTTCTTT. It yields the protein CASSVTGAGEAFF.

Comments on this clone: A read error may produce the germline difference seen at one junction end. J is TRBJ2-1 and V is TRBV2; 8 nucleotides agree with TRBD1. The CDR3 sequence is 12 residues long. Germline-derived CDR1 and CDR2 are SNHLY and FYNNEI. Written as DNA, the CDR3 is TGTGCCAGCAGTGTTGGGACAGGACAATGGATCTTC. Translated: CASSVGTGQWIF.

This clone was observed a single time. The chain carries TRBV5-1 and TRBJ2-3; 10 bases agree with TRBD2. V lost 4 bases, J lost 7 bases, and 6 bases stayed unmatched. Germline V CDR1 and CDR2: SGHRS, YFSETQ. This CDR3 spans 14 amino acids. The CDR3 DNA follows: TGCGCCAGCAGCCCCACTAGCGGGATCCATACGCAGTATTTT. Translated, it gives CASSPTSGIHTQYF.

This chain links TRBV24-1 with TRBJ1-2, with 7 positions matching TRBD1. V was pared by 3 bases and J by 10 bases, with 10 bases of the junction left unmatched. Germline assignment: CDR1 KGHDR and CDR2 SFDVKD. The CDR3 length is 14 residues. The CDR3, as DNA: TGTGCCACCAGTGATGTGGGAGACAGGGAAGTCTACACCTTC. Protein sequence: CATSDVGDREVYTF.

This chain connects TRBV19 to TRBJ2-1; weak D call: TRBD1 (6 bases). The CDR3 has 13 residues. The V end lost 4 bases, the J end lost 10 bases, and 14 bases lay between the germline ends. Germline CDR1 reads LNHDA; CDR2 reads SQIVND (reference sequence). CDR3 bases: TGTGCCAGTAGTAACCAACAGGGCGGCGAGCAGTTCTTC. Protein product: CASSNQQGGEQFF.

V is TRBV14 and J is TRBJ2-7, with TRBD2 matching 7 bases. This CDR3 is built from 16 residues. CDR1 and CDR2 from the germline V gene are SGHDN and FVKESK. Trimming removed 2 bases from V and 0 bases from J; junction bases left unmatched: 7. In DNA, the CDR3 is TGTGCCAGCAGCCAACACACTAGCGAAAGCTCCTACGAGCAGTACTTC. Its translation: CASSQHTSESSYEQYF.

The chain uses TRBV19 and TRBJ2-3, with 7 bases aligning to TRBD1. Germline trimming cut 5 bases from V and 0 bases from J; bases unmatched to any gene: 5. This CDR3 is built from 15 residues. Per the germline V gene, CDR1 is LNHDA and CDR2 is SQIVND (reference sequence). CDR3 in amino acids: CASSRSRGSTDTQYF. The CDR3 coding sequence is TGTGCCAGTAGTCGCTCCAGGGGGAGCACAGATACGCAGTATTTT.

The chain uses TRBV15 and TRBJ1-5; D gene uncertain. Germline V gene lookup returns CDR1 LNHNV and CDR2 YYDKDF (reference sequence). V was cut by 0 bases and J by 5 bases, with 11 bases left in between. The CDR3 runs 15 residues. The CDR3 nucleotides are TGTGCCACCAGCAGAGATAGGAGGGAAGATCAGCCCCAGCATTTT. Translated: CATSRDRREDQPQHF.